This TCR beta chain originates from a study of OX40 agonist ivuxolimab in advanced cancers. Germline CDR1 MNHNS, CDR2 SASEGT. The CDR3 loop spans 17 amino acids. Unmatched junction bases numbered 7, after V lost 3 bases and J lost 0 bases. This clone has only one observation. Its antigen is not known. Clones were read by immunoSEQ multiplex PCR, and TCRdb kept only the in-frame ones, dropping some. In the table there are tens of thousands of clones, approximately 84% of which are singletons. Study-wide results and limits: Nonresponders, in some cases, also had low normalized T-cell clonal expansion.

The source was CD4+ or CD8+ T cells sorted from blood, collected in a trial of the OX40 agonist ivuxolimab. The origin of this receptor is an adult with an advanced solid tumor such as melanoma, head and neck, liver or kidney cancer. The rearrangement uses TRBV6-1 and TRBJ1-5; TRBD1 matches at 8 bases. CDR3 amino acids: CASSEQTGAFSNQPQHF. CDR3 coding DNA: TGTGCCAGCAGTGAGCAGACAGGGGCATTTAGCAATCAGCCCCAGCATTTT.